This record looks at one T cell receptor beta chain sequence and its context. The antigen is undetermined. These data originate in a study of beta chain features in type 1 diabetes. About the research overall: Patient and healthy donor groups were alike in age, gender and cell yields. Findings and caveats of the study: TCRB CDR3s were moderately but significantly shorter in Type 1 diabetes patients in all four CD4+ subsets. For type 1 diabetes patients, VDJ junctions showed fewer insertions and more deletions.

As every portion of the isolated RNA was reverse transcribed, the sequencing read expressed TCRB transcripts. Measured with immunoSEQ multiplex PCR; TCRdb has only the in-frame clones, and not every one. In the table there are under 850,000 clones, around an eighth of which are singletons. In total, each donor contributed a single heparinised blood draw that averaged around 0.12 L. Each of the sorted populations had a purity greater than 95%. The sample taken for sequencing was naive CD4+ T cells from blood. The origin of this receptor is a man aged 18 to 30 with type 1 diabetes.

Here the CDR3 DNA reads TGTGCCAGCAGTGAATCATGGGGTCAGCCCCAGCATTTT. This codes for CASSESWGQPQHF. V gene TRBV25-1 combines with J gene TRBJ1-5, with D hard to call. V lost 1 base and J 6 bases, leaving 7 bases between the germline ends. CDR1 is MGHDK and CDR2 is SYGVNS in the germline V gene. The CDR3 sequence is 13 residues long.